This record covers a single TCR beta chain. Antigen specificity is unknown. The germline gives CDR1 LNHNV, CDR2 YYDKDF (reference sequence). The ends were cut back, 3 bases at V and 6 bases at J, with 19 bases in the middle. This CDR3 is built from 16 residues. The data stem from a study of T cell responses to AZD1222 COVID-19 vaccine. Study-wide results and caveats: Scientists sampled the repertoires only once the peak T cell response had passed.

Here immunoSEQ multiplex PCR was the method, and the copy in TCRdb shows in-frame clones only, minus some. The sample lists 150,000 or so clones, 94% occurring once. This clonotype was sampled from an adult who received the AZD1222 COVID-19 vaccine. The chain employs TRBV15 and TRBJ2-3; the D gene is possibly TRBD2 (6 bases). The sequencing here drew on peripheral blood, taken 28 days after the second AZD1222 dose. The CDR3 nucleotides read TGTGCCACCAGCAGGGGGAGGTCAGGGCTGAGGGATACGCAGTATTTT. It codes for CATSRGRSGLRDTQYF.